The present entry profiles one TCR beta chain with its context. In germline, CDR1 is MDHEN, CDR2 SYDVKM. The V end was cut by 3 bases, the J end by 1 base, with 12 bases between. There are 15 residues in the CDR3. This record comes from a study of T cell changes during pregnancy in multiple sclerosis. Data came from immunoSEQ multiplex PCR; TCRdb stores just in-frame clones and leaves some out. The data hold around 21,000 clones, with roughly nine tenths observed a single time. The TCR sequence derives from a female donor in good health, enrolled as a control in a pregnancy study. The gene calls are TRBV28 and TRBJ1-1; D remains unclear. Sequences were derived from CD8+ T cells from peripheral blood mononuclear cells, sampled in the third trimester of pregnancy. CDR3 amino acids: CASSLGPGGNTEAFF. CDR3 nucleotides: TGTGCCAGCAGTTTGGGCCCTGGAGGGAACACTGAAGCTTTCTTT.